The 21 T cell receptor beta chains below come from one sample, sequenced in a study of shared clonotypes between healthy human individuals. The protocol was immunoSEQ multiplex PCR, while the TCRdb copy is restricted to in-frame clones and leaves out a portion. The table records 2 million to 2.5 million clones, almost 96% of them present only once. The sequencing input was naive CD4+ T cells sorted from blood. As to subset: CD45RA+ positively selected. These receptors were collected from a man between 18 and 35 years old in good health.

This chain connects TRBV2 to TRBJ2-2; possibly TRBD1 for D (6 bases). Germline V gene lookup returns CDR1 SNHLY and CDR2 FYNNEI. Trimming pared 8 bases from V and 2 bases from J, leaving 15 bases between. The CDR3 spans 15 residues. CDR3 sequence (DNA): TGTGCCAGCCAGGGCAGGGGTTACAACACCGGGGAGCTGTTTTTT. Translated, it gives CASQGRGYNTGELFF.

This chain joins TRBV29-1 and TRBJ2-1, with D perhaps assigned TRBD1 or TRBD2 (6 bases each). This CDR3 spans 13 amino acids. Deletions cut 6 bases from V and 6 bases from J, with 15 bases between. The germline gives CDR1 SQVTM, CDR2 ANQGSEA. CDR3 DNA: TGCAGCGTCCGGAGGGGGGTGGCCAATGAGCAGTTCTTC. Protein sequence: CSVRRGVANEQFF.

This chain connects TRBV6-1 to TRBJ1-5; perhaps TRBD1 as D (5 bases). Trimming stripped 4 bases from V and 0 bases from J, with 7 bases between. The CDR3 is 14 residues long. Germline CDR1 and CDR2: MNHNS and SASEGT. As DNA, the CDR3 is TGTGCCAGCAGTGGACAGCTTAGCAATCAGCCCCAGCATTTT. Translation: CASSGQLSNQPQHF.

The chain is built from TRBV7-2 and TRBJ1-5; D unresolved. Germline CDR1 is SGHTA and CDR2 is FQGNSA. Trimming took off 5 bases at V and 9 bases at J, with 11 bases between the two ends. CDR3 length: 12 residues. CDR3 sequence: CASSPGIGPQHF. The DNA for the CDR3 is TGTGCCAGCAGCCCCGGAATTGGGCCCCAGCATTTT.

The J gene is TRBJ1-3, the V gene TRBV18; TRBD1 matches at 11 bases. The CDR3 is made up of 16 amino acids. Germline CDR1 and CDR2: KGHSH and LQKENI. Unmatched junction bases numbered 5, after V lost 3 bases and J lost 4 bases. In DNA, the CDR3 is TGTGCCAGCTCACCCCCGGGACAGGGGGTAGGAAACACCATATATTTT. Its translation: CASSPPGQGVGNTIYF.

The J gene is TRBJ2-2, the V gene TRBV7-8; TRBD2 matches 10 bases. The germline V gene has CDR1 SGHVS and CDR2 FQNEAQ. The CDR3 is made up of 18 amino acids. Unmatched junction bases numbered 10, after V lost 1 base and J lost 5 bases. CDR3 DNA sequence: TGTGCCAGCAGCTTAGGCAGCGGGGGGGCCGGTGTTACCGGGGAGCTGTTTTTT. Translation: CASSLGSGGAGVTGELFF.

The chain employs TRBV2 and TRBJ2-1; 7 nucleotides line up with TRBD1. V trimming: 7 bases; J trimming: 7 bases; junction bases outside the gene matches: 7. The CDR3 consists of 13 residues. CDR1 SNHLY and CDR2 FYNNEI come from the germline V gene. The CDR3 DNA reads as TGTGCCAGCATTCGTCAGGGGGTTAATGAGCAGTTCTTC. As protein: CASIRQGVNEQFF.

This chain connects TRBV5-1 to TRBJ1-6; 8 positions match TRBD1. The CDR3 consists of 19 residues. The trim removed 3 bases at V and 5 bases at J, leaving 16 bases unmatched. The germline CDR1 and CDR2 sequences are SGHRS and YFSETQ. The CDR3 DNA is TGCGCCAGCAGCTCCATTTCCCCCACTACAGGGGGGAATAATTCACCCCTCCACTTT. Encoded protein: CASSSISPTTGGNNSPLHF.

The rearrangement joins TRBV29-1 to TRBJ2-5; D is perhaps TRBD1 (5 bases). Germline V lookup: CDR1 SQVTM, CDR2 ANQGSEA. This CDR3 is 13 amino acids long. V dropped 3 bases and J dropped 5 bases, with 13 bases sitting between them. The CDR3 loop is CSVDLGRQETQYF. The CDR3 region has the DNA TGCAGCGTTGATCTGGGGCGCCAGGAGACCCAGTACTTC.

The rearrangement joins TRBV7-2 to TRBJ2-5; weak D call: TRBD2 (5 bases). Trimming stripped 6 bases from V and 14 bases from J, with 19 bases between. The CDR3 is 12 residues long. Germline CDR1 SGHTA, CDR2 FQGNSA. The CDR3 spells CASSSELASPYF. CDR3 bases: TGTGCCAGCAGTTCCGAGTTGGCTAGCCCTTACTTC.

With respect to this clone: This CDR3 is also generated by other DNA sequences in the sample. The CDR3 here is CASSLGGVSTDTQYF. CDR3 DNA: TGCGCCAGCAGCTTGGGAGGGGTTAGCACAGATACGCAGTATTTT. The V and J genes are TRBV5-1 and TRBJ2-3; D tentatively reads TRBD1 or TRBD2 (5 bases each). The CDR3 length is 15 residues. The V and J ends lost 0 bases and 0 bases respectively, with 8 bases between them. CDR1 SGHRS and CDR2 YFSETQ come from the germline V gene.

The V and J genes are TRBV5-5 and TRBJ2-7; no reliable D call. Germline CDR1 is SGHKS and CDR2 is YYEKEE (reference sequence). The CDR3 covers 14 residues. V lost 0 bases and J lost 0, with 7 bases in between. CDR3 residues: CASSLVVHSYEQYF. The CDR3 nucleotides are TGTGCCAGCAGCTTGGTTGTCCACTCCTACGAGCAGTACTTC.

V and J are TRBV4-3 and TRBJ1-5, with unresolved D. This CDR3 region has 15 residues. The germline V gene encodes CDR1 LGHNA and CDR2 YSLEER. V was clipped by 2 bases and J by 0 bases, with 8 bases between them. The CDR3 DNA follows: TGCGCCAGCAGCCAATCTGAGGATAGCAATCAGCCCCAGCATTTT. Protein sequence: CASSQSEDSNQPQHF.

This clone was observed once. Its ends do not fully match the called genes, so a read error is possible. The chain couples TRBV7-3 to TRBJ2-2; no clear D gene. The CDR3 has 14 residues. Germline values: CDR1 SGHTA, CDR2 FQGTGA. In nucleotides, the CDR3 is TGTGCCAGCAGGTTAACAACGAACACCGGGGAGCTGTTTTTT. As protein: CASRLTTNTGELFF.

This chain links TRBV7-9 with TRBJ2-2; unclear D gene. CDR3 size: 14 residues. The V end was cut by 6 bases, the J end by 0 bases, with 8 bases between. CDR1 SEHNR and CDR2 FQNEAQ come from the germline V gene (reference sequence). Written as DNA, the CDR3 is TGTGCCAGCAGATCGGTCCCGAACACCGGGGAGCTGTTTTTT. Translated, it gives CASRSVPNTGELFF.

On this clone itself: Germline and junction disagree at one end, which may indicate a read error. The chain uses TRBV7-7 and TRBJ2-5; D possibly corresponds to TRBD1 (6 bases). Per germline, CDR1 SSHAT and CDR2 FNYEAQ (reference sequence). The CDR3 spans 14 residues. Written as DNA, the CDR3 is TGTGCTAGCAGCCCAGGGGCCTCGGGGGAGACCCAGTACTTC. Its protein is CASSPGASGETQYF.

J is TRBJ1-3 and V is TRBV28, with 7 nucleotides matching TRBD1. The CDR3 extends over 18 amino acids. Germline V CDR1 and CDR2: MDHEN, SYDVKM. V was pared by 5 bases and J by 0 bases, with 13 bases of the junction left unmatched. The CDR3 region has the DNA TGTGCCAGCAGTCCCGTTACCGGGACAGTGAGCTCTGGAAACACCATATATTTT. It specifies CASSPVTGTVSSGNTIYF.

The rearrangement uses TRBV27 and TRBJ1-6, with 9 bases matching TRBD1. With 2 bases clipped from V and 10 bases from J, the junction kept 9 bases outside the gene matches. The CDR3 covers 16 residues. CDR1 is MNHEY, CDR2 SMNVEV, per germline (reference sequence). CDR3: CASSLSIGQGKSPLHF. CDR3 DNA sequence: TGTGCCAGCAGTTTAAGTATAGGACAGGGGAAATCACCCCTCCACTTT.

The gene calls are TRBV7-3 and TRBJ1-2; tentatively, D is TRBD1 (6 bases). The germline gives CDR1 SGHTA, CDR2 FQGTGA. With 5 bases removed from V and 2 bases from J, the gap between germline ends came to 12 bases. The CDR3 runs 14 residues. The CDR3 region has the DNA TGTGCCAGCAGCCCGGACAGATCCAACTATGGCTACACCTTC. Translation gives CASSPDRSNYGYTF.

The rearrangement joins TRBV18 to TRBJ1-4; D is unclear. V was cut by 2 bases and J by 8 bases, with 15 bases left in between. Germline V gene data show CDR1 as KGHSH and CDR2 as LQKENI. CDR3 size: 15 residues. CDR3 region: CASSPRDPPGEKLFF. For the CDR3, the DNA is TGTGCCAGCTCACCAAGGGATCCCCCGGGCGAAAAACTGTTTTTT.

The chain links TRBV30 to TRBJ1-2, with TRBD1 identical over 8 bases. The germline CDR1 and CDR2 sequences are GTSNPN and SVGIG (reference sequence). The V gene end was trimmed by 4 bases and the J gene end by 4 bases; junction bases not matched to a gene: 8. The CDR3 covers 14 residues. This CDR3 reads CAWTLDRAVYGYTF. Written as DNA, the CDR3 is TGTGCCTGGACGTTGGACAGGGCAGTCTATGGCTACACCTTC.